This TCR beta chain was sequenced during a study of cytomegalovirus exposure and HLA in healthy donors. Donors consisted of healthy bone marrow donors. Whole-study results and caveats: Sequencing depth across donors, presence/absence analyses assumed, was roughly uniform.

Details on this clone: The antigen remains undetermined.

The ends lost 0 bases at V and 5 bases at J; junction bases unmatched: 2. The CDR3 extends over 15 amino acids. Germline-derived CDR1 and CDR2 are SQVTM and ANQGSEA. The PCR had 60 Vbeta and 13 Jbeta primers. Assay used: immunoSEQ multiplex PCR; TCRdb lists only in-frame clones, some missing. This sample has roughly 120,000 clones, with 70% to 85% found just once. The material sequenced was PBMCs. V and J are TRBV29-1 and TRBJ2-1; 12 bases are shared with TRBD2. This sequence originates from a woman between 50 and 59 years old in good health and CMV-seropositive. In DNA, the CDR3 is TGCAGCGTTGAAGATCCTAGCGGGGGGGACAATGAGCAGTTCTTC. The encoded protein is CSVEDPSGGDNEQFF.